The 31 T cell receptor beta chains below come from one sample, sequenced in a study of blood T cell repertoires in COVID-19. Some clones are missing from TCRdb's copy, which holds only in-frame ones; the method was immunoSEQ multiplex PCR. The table records a few hundred thousand clones, approximately 90% of them present only once. Sequences were obtained from peripheral blood. These receptors originate from a young man with COVID-19, enrolled during active disease.

This chain uses TRBV20-1 with TRBJ2-5; D is uncertain. Germline V gene data show CDR1 as DFQATT and CDR2 as SNEGSKA (reference sequence). The CDR3 consists of 11 residues. The V gene lost 6 bases and the J gene lost 5 bases, with 10 bases spanning the gap. This CDR3 is CSAYLAETQYF. Here the CDR3 DNA reads TGCAGTGCCTATCTCGCGGAGACCCAGTACTTC.

J is TRBJ2-3 and V is TRBV27, with D hard to call. Trimming pared 0 bases from V and 8 bases from J, leaving 12 bases between. The CDR3 spans 14 residues. Germline V gene sequence: CDR1 MNHEY, CDR2 SMNVEV (reference sequence). The CDR3 sequence: CASSLSPTAITQYF. The DNA for the CDR3 is TGTGCCAGCAGTTTATCGCCGACTGCGATTACGCAGTATTTT.

This clone was detected once. The chain uses TRBV19 and TRBJ2-7; 7 nucleotides agree with TRBD2. Germline CDR1 is LNHDA and CDR2 is SQIVND (reference sequence). Losses at the gene ends were 7 bases for V and 6 bases for J; bases not matched to a gene: 6. The CDR3 contains 12 residues. CDR3: CASMSGGGEQYF. The CDR3 DNA reads as TGTGCCAGTATGTCGGGAGGCGGCGAGCAGTACTTC.

About this clone: Relative to the germline gene, one junction end is altered; a read error may explain this. The chain employs TRBV3-1 (or the pseudogene TRBV3-2) and TRBJ2-2, with TRBD1 matching 9 bases. The CDR3 spans 15 residues. The germline CDR1 and CDR2 sequences are LGHDT and YNNKEL (reference sequence). CDR3 nucleotide sequence: TGTGCCAGCAGAACGACAGGGGGGAACATCGGGGAGCTGTTTTTT. It is translated as CASRTTGGNIGELFF.

CDR3 sequence: CASSGFRQGILDQPQHF. The CDR3 region has the DNA TGCGCCAGCAGCGGCTTTCGACAGGGGATCTTGGACCAGCCCCAGCATTTT. V and J are TRBV10-2 and TRBJ1-5; 8 nucleotides match TRBD1. Germline CDR1 WSHSY, CDR2 SAAADI. There are 17 residues in the CDR3. The ends lost 6 bases at V and 7 bases at J; junction bases unmatched: 17.

V is TRBV7-9 and J is TRBJ1-5; 9 nucleotides agree with TRBD1. CDR1 SEHNR and CDR2 FQNEAQ come from the germline V gene (reference sequence). The CDR3 loop spans 18 amino acids. Trimming at V came to 4 bases and at J to 2 bases, leaving 12 bases not matched to a gene. The CDR3 region is CASSSGTGKGIGNQPQHF. The CDR3 bases are TGTGCCAGCAGCTCCGGGACAGGGAAGGGGATAGGCAATCAGCCCCAGCATTTT.

V usage is TRBV5-1 and J usage is TRBJ2-3, with TRBD2 as a possible D gene (6 bases). Trimming shortened V by 0 bases and J by 3 bases, and 11 bases separated the two germline ends. Germline lookup yields CDR1 SGHRS and CDR2 YFSETQ. The CDR3 sequence is 15 residues long. Here the CDR3 DNA reads TGCGCCAGCAGCTTGGAAGGGAGGCCGACAGATACGCAGTATTTT. The encoded protein is CASSLEGRPTDTQYF. Full variable domain (missing parts from reference TRBV5-1 and TRBJ2-3): KAGVTQTPRYLIKTRGQQVTLSCSPISGHRSVSWYQQTPGQGLQFLFEYFSETQRNKGNFPGRFSGRQFSNSRSEMNVSTLELGDSALYLCASSLEGRPTDTQYFGPGTRLTVL.

The chain links TRBV18 to TRBJ2-2; 12 bases fit TRBD2. V lost 5 bases and J lost 2; bases outside the gene matches: 3. Germline V gene sequence: CDR1 KGHSH, CDR2 LQKENI. The CDR3 sequence is 16 residues long. Written as DNA, the CDR3 is TGTGCCAGCTCAAGGACTAGCGGGATAAACACCGGGGAGCTGTTTTTT. As protein: CASSRTSGINTGELFF.

The chain has TRBV5-4 and TRBJ2-3, with 14 bases aligning to TRBD2. Unmatched junction bases numbered 5, after V lost 1 base and J lost 4 bases. The CDR3 covers 17 residues. CDR1 is SGHNT and CDR2 is YYREEE in the germline V gene (reference sequence). The CDR3 nucleotides read TGTGCCAGCAGCTTGCGACTAGCGGGGGGGCCATCAGATACGCAGTATTTT. Its translation is CASSLRLAGGPSDTQYF.

This chain links TRBV5-1 with TRBJ2-1; maybe TRBD2 (5 bases). Germline V gives CDR1 SGHRS, CDR2 YFSETQ. The V end was cut by 0 bases, the J end by 5 bases, with 9 bases between. The CDR3 is 14 residues long. The CDR3 sequence: CASSLGRQNNEQFF. The CDR3 DNA sequence: TGCGCCAGCAGCTTGGGGAGGCAAAACAATGAGCAGTTCTTC.

The CDR3 protein is CASSLRQDTYEQYF. The CDR3 coding sequence is TGTGCCAGCAGTTTGAGACAGGACACCTACGAGCAGTACTTC. V usage is TRBV6-5 and J usage is TRBJ2-7, with a tentative D call TRBD1 (6 bases). Trimming stripped 4 bases from V and 2 bases from J, with 12 bases between. The CDR3 covers 14 residues. Germline V lookup: CDR1 MNHEY, CDR2 SVGAGI.

The gene calls are TRBV11-2 and TRBJ2-3, with 9 nucleotides matching TRBD1. The junction had 5 bases not matched to a gene; V was cut back by 6 bases and J by 1 base. Per germline, CDR1 SGHAT and CDR2 FQNNGV. This CDR3 spans 15 amino acids. Here the CDR3 DNA reads TGTGCCAGCAGAGATGGGACAGGGCGCACAGATACGCAGTATTTT. This codes for CASRDGTGRTDTQYF.

This CDR3 reads CASSRGYTSGALSSYNEQFF. The CDR3 nucleotides are TGCGCCAGCAGCCGGGGGTATACTAGCGGGGCCCTCAGCTCCTACAATGAGCAGTTCTTC. The gene calls are TRBV5-1 and TRBJ2-1; 10 nucleotides match TRBD2. Germline CDR1 is SGHRS and CDR2 is YFSETQ. J lost 0 bases, V lost 4 bases, and 16 bases had no gene match. This CDR3 spans 20 amino acids.

The rearrangement joins TRBV12-3 or TRBV12-4 to TRBJ2-7; D gene ambiguous. Trimming took off 2 bases at V and 5 bases at J, with 10 bases between the two ends. The CDR3 is made up of 13 amino acids. The CDR3 here is CASSLTSGHEQYF. The CDR3 DNA is TGTGCCAGCAGTTTAACCTCAGGCCACGAGCAGTACTTC.

V usage is TRBV7-8 and J usage is TRBJ1-5; no definite D call. Trimming stripped 5 bases from V and 3 bases from J, with 5 bases between. CDR3 size: 12 residues. CDR1 is SGHVS and CDR2 is FQNEAQ in the germline V gene. CDR3 region: CASSPYNQPQHF. The CDR3 bases are TGTGCCAGCAGCCCGTACAATCAGCCCCAGCATTTT.

J is TRBJ1-2 and V is TRBV19, with 8 bases matching TRBD1. The CDR3 is made up of 14 amino acids. The J segment lost 2 bases and the V segment lost 4 bases, leaving 3 bases of the junction unmatched. Germline CDR1 LNHDA, CDR2 SQIVND (reference sequence). In DNA form, the CDR3 reads TGTGCCAGTAGTACGACAGGGGTAAACTATGGCTACACCTTC. Encoded protein: CASSTTGVNYGYTF. Combining the CDR3 with reference TRBV19 and TRBJ1-2 gives the whole variable domain DGGITQSPKYLFRKEGQNVTLSCEQNLNHDAMYWYRQDPGQGLRLIYYSQIVNDFQKGDIAEGYSVSREKKESFPLTVTSAQKNPTAFYLCASSTTGVNYGYTFGSGTRLTVV.

This sequence joins TRBV3-1 (or the pseudogene TRBV3-2) and TRBJ2-7, with D possibly being TRBD2 (6 bases). V gave up 5 bases and J gave up 3 bases, with 8 bases separating them. The CDR3 length is 12 residues. The germline gives CDR1 LGHDT, CDR2 YNNKEL (reference sequence). CDR3 sequence reads: CASSGTFYEQYF. For the CDR3, the DNA is TGTGCCAGCAGCGGGACTTTCTACGAGCAGTACTTC.

The chain uses TRBV7-9 and TRBJ2-5; D gene ambiguous. Germline V lookup: CDR1 SEHNR, CDR2 FQNEAQ (reference sequence). V was trimmed by 0 bases and J by 0 bases, leaving 8 bases between them. This CDR3 has 15 amino acids. The chain's CDR3 is CASSLAIGHQETQYF. CDR3 in DNA: TGTGCCAGCAGCTTAGCGATTGGGCACCAAGAGACCCAGTACTTC.

This clone has just one count. Germline and junction disagree at one end, which may indicate a read error. The chain couples TRBV7-7 to TRBJ2-2; 7 nucleotides match TRBD2. CDR3 length equals 16 residues. Germline CDR1 is SSHAT and CDR2 is FNYEAQ (reference sequence). DNA of the CDR3: TGTGCTAGCAGCTTAGTGGTTGCGGGAGCTACCGGGGAGCTGTTTTTT. Protein: CASSLVVAGATGELFF. Filled out from reference TRBV7-7 and TRBJ2-2, the complete variable domain reads GAGVSQSPRYKVTKRGQDVTLRCDPISSHATLYWYQQALGQGPEFLTYFNYEAQPDKSGLPSDRFSAERPEGSISTLTIQRTEQRDSAMYRCASSLVVAGATGELFFGEGSRLTVL.

V is TRBV11-2 and J is TRBJ2-3, with TRBD2 matching 10 bases. This CDR3 region has 18 residues. J was trimmed by 2 bases and V by 2 bases; bases with no gene match: 10. Germline loops: CDR1 SGHAT, CDR2 FQNNGV. CDR3 loop: CASSLRLRTSGSTDTQYF. The CDR3 DNA follows: TGTGCCAGCAGCTTAAGGCTTCGGACTAGCGGATCCACAGATACGCAGTATTTT.

The J gene is TRBJ1-5, the V gene TRBV19; D remains ambiguous. The CDR3 loop spans 14 amino acids. CDR1 and CDR2 (germline): LNHDA, SQIVND (reference sequence). Trimming took 3 bases from V and 1 from J, leaving 7 bases between them. The CDR3 sequence: CASSIPGSNQPQHF. The CDR3 DNA reads as TGTGCCAGTAGTATCCCGGGGAGCAATCAGCCCCAGCATTTT.

The chain combines TRBV29-1 with TRBJ2-1; the match to TRBD2 covers 7 bases. CDR1 is SQVTM and CDR2 is ANQGSEA in the germline V gene. V was pared by 4 bases and J by 0 bases, with 9 bases of the junction left unmatched. The CDR3 contains 16 residues. DNA of the CDR3: TGCAGCGTTGTCGGAAGCGGGACGAGCTCCTACAATGAGCAGTTCTTC. Translated: CSVVGSGTSSYNEQFF.

The chain employs TRBV2 and TRBJ2-2, with TRBD2 matching 7 bases. Germline assignment: CDR1 SNHLY and CDR2 FYNNEI. The V gene end was trimmed by 6 bases and the J gene end by 2 bases; junction bases not matched to a gene: 6. CDR3 size: 15 residues. The CDR3 sequence is CASRNGRGNTGELFF. The CDR3 coding sequence is TGTGCCAGCAGGAATGGGAGGGGTAACACCGGGGAGCTGTTTTTT.

V usage is TRBV4-2 and J usage is TRBJ2-2; 8 bases map to TRBD1. Trimming removed 1 base from V and 5 bases from J; junction bases left unmatched: 12. Germline V gene lookup returns CDR1 LGHNA and CDR2 YNFKEQ. The CDR3 length is 18 residues. This CDR3 is CASSQASGGTSTTGELFF. The CDR3 coding sequence is TGTGCCAGCAGCCAAGCTTCAGGGGGCACTTCGACTACCGGGGAGCTGTTTTTT.

This clone was observed once. The chain carries TRBV6-4 and TRBJ1-1; D is ambiguous. Per germline, CDR1 MRHNA and CDR2 SNTAGT. The V and J ends lost 0 bases and 3 bases respectively, with 5 bases between them. This CDR3 has 13 residues. CDR3 coding DNA: TGTGCCAGCAGTGACTCCCCTGACACTGAAGCTTTCTTT. Its protein is CASSDSPDTEAFF.

The chain carries TRBV15 and TRBJ1-5; tentatively, D is TRBD1 (6 bases). Germline CDR1 is LNHNV and CDR2 is YYDKDF (reference sequence). V was pared by 6 bases and J by 1 base, with 13 bases between. This CDR3 spans 15 amino acids. CDR3 nucleotides: TGTGCCACCAGTCAACAGGGAGGGAGCAATCAGCCCCAGCATTTT. It is translated as CATSQQGGSNQPQHF.

This rearrangement joins TRBV3-1 (or the pseudogene TRBV3-2) to TRBJ2-3; D possibly corresponds to TRBD1 (6 bases). The CDR3 consists of 14 residues. The germline gives CDR1 LGHDT, CDR2 YNNKEL (reference sequence). Trimming removed 6 bases at V and 4 bases at J, with 14 bases between. This CDR3 is CASSPDRTSDTQYF. The CDR3, as DNA: TGTGCCAGCAGTCCGGACAGAACCTCAGATACGCAGTATTTT.

This sequence joins TRBV7-9 and TRBJ2-3; maybe TRBD1 (5 bases). The ends were cut back, 4 bases at V and 0 bases at J, with 8 bases in the middle. The CDR3 has 14 amino acids. Germline V gene data show CDR1 as SEHNR and CDR2 as FQNEAQ (reference sequence). CDR3 nucleotide sequence: TGTGCCAGCAGCTCGACAGACAGCACAGATACGCAGTATTTT. It encodes CASSSTDSTDTQYF.

The V call is TRBV24-1, the J call TRBJ2-5, with D maybe TRBD2 (5 bases). The CDR3 runs 13 residues. The V gene lost 4 bases and the J gene lost 8 bases, with 13 bases spanning the gap. Germline-derived CDR1 and CDR2 are KGHDR and SFDVKD. This CDR3 reads CATSDTGKGTQYF. The CDR3 bases are TGTGCCACCAGTGACACGGGGAAGGGTACCCAGTACTTC.

The V gene is TRBV29-1, the J gene TRBJ2-7, with 11 bases identical to TRBD1. Germline CDR1 SQVTM, CDR2 ANQGSEA. V gave up 4 bases and J gave up 6 bases; unmatched junction bases: 8. CDR3 size: 14 residues. Here the CDR3 reads CSVAGGQGDREQYF. In nucleotides, the CDR3 is TGCAGCGTTGCTGGGGGACAGGGGGATCGCGAGCAGTACTTC.

The chain couples TRBV7-7 to TRBJ2-2; 8 bases line up with TRBD1. J lost 2 bases, V lost 3 bases, and 2 bases had no gene match. The CDR3 covers 15 residues. CDR1 is SSHAT, CDR2 FNYEAQ, per germline (reference sequence). CDR3 sequence (DNA): TGTGCCAGCAGCTTGCAGGGGGCCAACACCGGGGAGCTGTTTTTT. Its protein product is CASSLQGANTGELFF.